Below are 27 T cell receptor beta chains sequenced from a single sample in a study of T cells in Graves' hyperthyroidism and ophthalmopathy. Amplified TCR beta CDR3 regions derived from RNA transcripts. HTBI primers were the set used in a first-round RT-PCR of the TCR CDR3. MiXCR, applied by TCRdb to the multiplex PCR reads, yields one record per CDR3 protein. The repertoire consists of fewer than 750,000 distinct CDR3 sequences, with approximately 14% occurring once and the leading ten covering about 4.5%. The sample consisted of blood. The origin of the receptors is a woman aged 40 to 50 with Graves' ophthalmopathy.

The table lists this clonotype with many counts. The chain links TRBV12-3 or TRBV12-4 to TRBJ2-3, with D perhaps matching TRBD1 (5 bases). CDR3 length equals 12 residues. Trimming left V 2 bases short and J 5 bases short, with 5 bases between. The CDR3 bases are TGTGCCAGCAGTTTACAGGGAGATACGCAGTATTTT. Its protein is CASSLQGDTQYF.

This clonotype appeared many times. This chain uses TRBV5-1 with TRBJ2-7; possible D gene TRBD1, 5 bases. Germline CDR1 SGHRS, CDR2 YFSETQ. This CDR3 has 14 residues. Trimming stripped 0 bases from V and 5 bases from J, with 12 bases between. The CDR3 region is CASSLEKGLDEQYF. For the CDR3, the DNA is TGCGCCAGCAGCTTGGAAAAGGGGCTTGACGAGCAGTACTTC.

This clonotype showed up many times. The chain recombines TRBV11-1 with TRBJ2-7; D may be TRBD1 or TRBD2 (5 bases each). V was cut by 4 bases and J by 0 bases, with 16 bases left in between. Germline CDR1 reads SGHAT; CDR2 reads FQDESV (reference sequence). This CDR3 is built from 16 residues. CDR3 loop: CASSSPGAQVSYEQYF. In nucleotides, the CDR3 is TGTGCCAGCAGCTCCCCCGGGGCACAGGTCTCCTACGAGCAGTACTTC.

For this clonotype: Being one base from a much bigger clone, this may be a read error. The chain employs TRBV27 and TRBJ1-1, with TRBD1 identical over 7 bases. The germline gives CDR1 MNHEY, CDR2 SMNVEV (reference sequence). CDR3 size: 14 residues. V lost 0 bases to trimming and J lost 9 bases; unmatched junction nucleotides: 7. The CDR3 sequence: CASSLSGGYTKAFF. For the CDR3, the DNA is TGTGCCAGCAGTTTATCAGGGGGCTATACTAAAGCTTTCTTT.

This clonotype was picked up a small number of times. The V call is TRBV12-5, the J call TRBJ2-5, with no clear D. Trimming stripped 0 bases from V and 6 bases from J, with 8 bases between. The CDR3 runs to 13 residues. Germline CDR1 LGHNT, CDR2 FRNRAP. This CDR3 reads CASGLVYMKTQYF. In DNA, the CDR3 is TGTGCTAGTGGTTTGGTGTATATGAAGACCCAGTACTTC.

About this clonotype: A junction boundary mismatches the germline segment, possibly from a read error. The chain employs TRBV12-3 or TRBV12-4 and TRBJ1-3; D ambiguous. The CDR3 extends over 14 amino acids. This CDR3 is CANSFHLSGNTIYF. For the CDR3, the DNA is TGTGCCAACAGTTTTCATCTCTCTGGAAACACCATATATTTT.

This sequence joins TRBV18 and TRBJ2-5; D tentatively fits TRBD1 or TRBD2 (5 bases each). Trimming pared 6 bases from V and 3 bases from J, leaving 17 bases between. Germline V gene data show CDR1 as KGHSH and CDR2 as LQKENI. The CDR3 totals 15 residues. The CDR3 reads CASSRRGAREETQYF. The DNA of the CDR3 is TGTGCCAGCTCCCGACGAGGGGCAAGGGAAGAGACCCAGTACTTC.

In its sample, this clonotype was seen many times. V usage is TRBV29-1 and J usage is TRBJ2-7; D is undetermined. This CDR3 has 13 residues. CDR1 and CDR2 (germline): SQVTM, ANQGSEA. Trimming took 4 bases from V and 6 from J, leaving 16 bases between them. CDR3 amino acids: CSVGDLGSIEQYF. The CDR3 bases are TGCAGCGTTGGCGACTTGGGATCGATCGAGCAGTACTTC.

The sample holds many counts of this clonotype. The chain has TRBV4-1 and TRBJ2-7; 7 bases match TRBD2. V trimming: 1 base; J trimming: 3 bases; junction bases outside the gene matches: 9. The CDR3 runs 16 residues. The germline CDR1 and CDR2 sequences are MGHRA and YSYEKL. CDR3 region: CASSQGRASGGYEQYF. CDR3 nucleotide sequence: TGCGCCAGCAGCCAAGGCAGGGCCTCGGGGGGCTACGAGCAGTACTTC.

This clonotype was seen only a few times. The V call is TRBV20-1, the J call TRBJ2-5, with 16 bases that match TRBD2. Germline loops: CDR1 DFQATT, CDR2 SNEGSKA (reference sequence). V shed 4 bases, J shed 3 bases, and the junction held 5 bases outside the gene matches. The CDR3 runs 16 residues. CDR3: CSAKSGTSGREETQYF. CDR3 bases: TGCAGTGCTAAATCCGGGACTAGCGGGAGGGAAGAGACCCAGTACTTC.

This clonotype was picked up many times. This chain uses TRBV12-3 or TRBV12-4 with TRBJ2-7; 8 bases are a match to TRBD1. The CDR3 has 15 amino acids. With 5 bases clipped from V and 7 bases from J, the junction kept 13 bases outside the gene matches. The CDR3 spells CASSHSGTGRGEQYF. The DNA of the CDR3 is TGTGCCAGCAGTCACTCCGGGACAGGAAGAGGGGAGCAGTACTTC.

This clonotype was counted a few times. The chain has TRBV11-3 and TRBJ2-5; 9 bases map to TRBD2. Germline V gene data show CDR1 as SGHNT and CDR2 as YENEEA. The CDR3 is 14 residues long. The trim removed 5 bases at V and 7 bases at J, leaving 8 bases unmatched. CDR3: CASSPPPRGGTQYF. As DNA, the CDR3 is TGTGCCAGCAGCCCCCCCCCGCGGGGGGGGACCCAGTACTTC.

This clonotype was counted ten times or more. The V gene is TRBV30, the J gene TRBJ1-5; D is unresolved. Trimming pared 2 bases from V and 4 bases from J, leaving 9 bases between. Germline V gene sequence: CDR1 GTSNPN, CDR2 SVGIG (reference sequence). The CDR3 has 13 residues. In nucleotides, the CDR3 is TGTGCCTGGAGTTGGGGAGCAAATCAGCCCCAGCATTTT. Residues: CAWSWGANQPQHF.

The table lists this clonotype with many counts. The chain carries TRBV6-2 or TRBV6-3 and TRBJ1-5; D possibly corresponds to TRBD1 (5 bases). Germline assignment: CDR1 MNHEY and CDR2 SVGEGT. The V and J ends lost 5 bases and 6 bases respectively, with 20 bases between them. The length of the CDR3 is 16 residues. CDR3 sequence (DNA): TGTGCCAGCAGTCCACGGGGGACGCGGGCGGGTCAGCCCCAGCATTTT. Translating it yields CASSPRGTRAGQPQHF.

The chain joins TRBV9 to TRBJ2-5, with 8 bases lining up with TRBD2. The J segment lost 1 base and the V segment lost 4 bases, leaving 9 bases of the junction unmatched. The CDR3 spans 16 residues. Germline V lookup: CDR1 SGDLS, CDR2 YYNGEE. CDR3 protein: CASSPGTRGTQETQYF. The CDR3 nucleotides are TGTGCCAGCAGCCCAGGGACTAGGGGGACCCAAGAGACCCAGTACTTC.

This chain uses TRBV6-5 with TRBJ2-7; no firm D call. The germline V gene encodes CDR1 MNHEY and CDR2 SVGAGI. Trimming removed 4 bases at V and 2 bases at J, with 18 bases between. CDR3 length: 16 residues. The CDR3 coding sequence is TGTGCCAGCAGTTCGGGCCTTGGGGTAATCCCCTACGAGCAGTACTTC. It encodes CASSSGLGVIPYEQYF.

The chain uses TRBV19 and TRBJ1-5; D call uncertain. The CDR3 is 13 amino acids. The V gene lost 7 bases and the J gene lost 4 bases, with 11 bases spanning the gap. The germline V gene encodes CDR1 LNHDA and CDR2 SQIVND (reference sequence). CDR3 DNA: TGTGCCAGTAAGCGGCAGGAGAATCAGCCCCAGCATTTT. This gives the protein CASKRQENQPQHF.

This clonotype was detected ten times or more. V is TRBV6-4 and J is TRBJ2-7; no clear D gene. Germline assignment: CDR1 MRHNA and CDR2 SNTAGT. Trimming pared 3 bases from V and 6 bases from J, leaving 3 bases between. The CDR3 has 10 amino acids. The CDR3 coding sequence is TGTGCCAGCAGTGAATTCGAGCAGTACTTC. Encoded protein: CASSEFEQYF.

This chain uses TRBV6-2 or TRBV6-3 with TRBJ1-2, with a possible D match to TRBD1 (6 bases). This CDR3 region has 14 residues. Germline V gene sequence: CDR1 MNHEY, CDR2 SVGEGT. V was clipped by 2 bases and J by 4 bases, with 11 bases between them. The CDR3, as DNA: TGTGCCAGCAGTTACCGGGGGGCGACCTATGGCTACACCTTC. Residues: CASSYRGATYGYTF.

This clonotype was counted many times. CDR3 DNA sequence: TGTGCCATCAGTGGGGTAGCCAACACTGAAGCTTTCTTT. Encoded protein: CAISGVANTEAFF. The rearrangement joins TRBV10-3 to TRBJ1-1, with D uncertain. V lost 4 bases to trimming and J lost 2 bases, with 8 bases between them. The CDR3 sequence is 13 residues long. Germline CDR1 and CDR2: ENHRY and SYGVKD.

This clonotype was seen many times. The chain combines TRBV20-1 with TRBJ1-1; D is unclear. The germline gives CDR1 DFQATT, CDR2 SNEGSKA (reference sequence). V was shortened by 0 bases and J by 6 bases, with 8 bases between the two germline ends. The CDR3 loop spans 12 amino acids. This CDR3 reads CSARDEVSEAFF. CDR3 DNA sequence: TGCAGTGCTAGAGATGAAGTCTCTGAAGCTTTCTTT.

In its sample, this clonotype was seen many times. This chain links TRBV28 with TRBJ2-5; 8 bases match TRBD2. Germline lookup yields CDR1 MDHEN and CDR2 SYDVKM. J lost 4 bases, V lost 4 bases, and 5 bases had no gene match. The CDR3 runs 14 residues. The CDR3: CASSSVREGETQYF. DNA of the CDR3: TGTGCCAGCAGTTCCGTCCGGGAGGGAGAGACCCAGTACTTC.

The chain recombines TRBV2 with TRBJ2-5, with D unresolved. Germline V lookup: CDR1 SNHLY, CDR2 FYNNEI. The CDR3 length is 13 residues. V was trimmed by 3 bases and J by 4 bases, leaving 9 bases between them. In DNA, the CDR3 is TGTGCCAGCAGTGATATGCACCGAGAGACCCAGTACTTC. It specifies CASSDMHRETQYF. Full variable domain (remainder filled in from reference TRBV2 and TRBJ2-5): EPEVTQTPSHQVTQMGQEVILRCVPISNHLYFYWYRQILGQKVEFLVSFYNNEISEKSEIFDDQFSVERPDGSNFTLKIRSTKLEDSAMYFCASSDMHRETQYFGPGTRLLVL.

This clonotype was counted ten times or more. The chain combines TRBV20-1 with TRBJ2-7, with D unclear. CDR1 and CDR2 (germline): DFQATT, SNEGSKA (reference sequence). Between the trimmed V and J ends, which lost 5 bases and 0 bases, there was a span of 2 bases. This CDR3 contains 10 residues. The DNA of the CDR3 is TGCAGTGCTGCCTCCTACGAGCAGTACTTC. It specifies CSAASYEQYF.

The sample holds many counts of this clonotype. This chain joins TRBV20-1 and TRBJ2-7; 10 positions match TRBD2. Germline V gene sequence: CDR1 DFQATT, CDR2 SNEGSKA (reference sequence). The CDR3 sequence is 12 residues long. V lost 8 bases and J lost 3; bases outside the gene matches: 4. The CDR3: CSSASGSYEQYF. The CDR3 nucleotides read TGCAGTTCCGCTAGCGGGAGCTACGAGCAGTACTTC.

The sample holds many counts of this clonotype. It may be a read error: a sequence one base away is much more abundant. The rearrangement uses TRBV6-5 and TRBJ1-1, with TRBD1 matching over 7 bases. CDR1 and CDR2 from the germline V gene are MNHEY and SVGAGI. The CDR3 has 14 residues. V gave up 6 bases and J gave up 1 base; unmatched junction bases: 5. CDR3: CASRRGQSNTEAFF. Here the CDR3 DNA reads TGTGCCAGCAGGAGGGGACAGTCGAACACTGAAGCTTTCTTT.

This clonotype was observed many times. J is TRBJ1-2 and V is TRBV5-4; unclear D gene. Germline CDR1 SGHNT, CDR2 YYREEE (reference sequence). V was pared by 2 bases and J by 1 base, with 18 bases between. This CDR3 is 17 amino acids long. The DNA of the CDR3 is TGTGCCAGCAGCTTTGGAGACTACGGAGTAAATAACTATGGCTACACCTTC. Protein sequence: CASSFGDYGVNNYGYTF. The variable domain in full, with the rest retrieved from reference TRBV5-4 and TRBJ1-2, is ETGVTQSPTHLIKTRGQQVTLRCSSQSGHNTVSWYQQALGQGPQFIFQYYREEENGRGNFPPRFSGLQFPNYSSELNVNALELDDSALYLCASSFGDYGVNNYGYTFGSGTRLTVV.